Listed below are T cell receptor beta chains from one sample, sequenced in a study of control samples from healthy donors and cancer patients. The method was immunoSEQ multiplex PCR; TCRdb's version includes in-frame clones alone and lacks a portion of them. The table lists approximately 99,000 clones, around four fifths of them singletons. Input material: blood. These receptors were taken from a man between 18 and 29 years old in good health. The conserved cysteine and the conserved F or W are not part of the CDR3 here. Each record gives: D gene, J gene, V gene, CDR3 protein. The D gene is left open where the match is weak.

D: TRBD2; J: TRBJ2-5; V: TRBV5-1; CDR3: ASSLSGGGGETQY
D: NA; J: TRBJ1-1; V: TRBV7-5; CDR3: ARSQGGELSDTEAF
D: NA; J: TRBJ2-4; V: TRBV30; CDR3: AWSPLGAQGKNIQY
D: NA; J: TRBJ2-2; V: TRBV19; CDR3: ASSIDIYGELF
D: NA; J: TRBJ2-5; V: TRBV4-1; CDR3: ASSQGTHRETQY
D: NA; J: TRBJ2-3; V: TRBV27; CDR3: ASSLSASQIYTDTQY
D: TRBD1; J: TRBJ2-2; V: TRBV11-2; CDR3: ASSWTGSTGELF
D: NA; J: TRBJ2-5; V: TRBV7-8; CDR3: ASSLAARREETQY
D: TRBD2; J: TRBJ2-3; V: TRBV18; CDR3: ASSPRTSGGLTDTQY
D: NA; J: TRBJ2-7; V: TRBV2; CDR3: ASSLGYEQY
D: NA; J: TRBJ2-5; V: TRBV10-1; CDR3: ASSEGETQY
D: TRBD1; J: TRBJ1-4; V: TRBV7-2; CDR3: ASSLVGTGYEKLF
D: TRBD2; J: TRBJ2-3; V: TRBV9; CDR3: ASSLAGTSGGDTQY
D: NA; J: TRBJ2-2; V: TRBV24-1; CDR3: ATSDLNPQWQPNTGELF
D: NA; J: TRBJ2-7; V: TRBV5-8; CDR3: ASSLVVGGRATYEQY
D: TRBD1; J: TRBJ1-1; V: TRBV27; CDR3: ASKGTGNTEAF
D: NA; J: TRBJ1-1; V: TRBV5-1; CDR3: ASSPSRQLNTEAF
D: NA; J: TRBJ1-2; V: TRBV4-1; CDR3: ASSQAGTNEGYT
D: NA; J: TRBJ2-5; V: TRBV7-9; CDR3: ASSPRHPAGAHQETQY
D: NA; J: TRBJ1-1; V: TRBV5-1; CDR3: ASSKQDAAEAF
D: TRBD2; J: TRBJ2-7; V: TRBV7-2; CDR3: ASSSAGGPYEQY
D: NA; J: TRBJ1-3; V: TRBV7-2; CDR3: ASSLGRRDGNTIY
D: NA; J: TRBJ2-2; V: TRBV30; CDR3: AVLPGLHTGELF
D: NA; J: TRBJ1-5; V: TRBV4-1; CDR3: ASSQEGFGNGQPQH
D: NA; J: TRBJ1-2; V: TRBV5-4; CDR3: ASSLVGGDGYT
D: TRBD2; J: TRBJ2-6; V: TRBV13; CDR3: ASSLTSGGGGANVLT
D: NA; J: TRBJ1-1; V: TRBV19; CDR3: ATLSTGMNTEAF
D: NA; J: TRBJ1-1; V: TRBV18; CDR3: ASSVTGTAEAF
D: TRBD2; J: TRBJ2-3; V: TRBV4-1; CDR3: ASSPGLAGGAIDTQY
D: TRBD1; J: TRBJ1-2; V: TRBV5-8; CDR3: ASSSRTGPNYGYT
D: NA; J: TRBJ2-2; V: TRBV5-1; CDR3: ASSLIGTATNTGELF
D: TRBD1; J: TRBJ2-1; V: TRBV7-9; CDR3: ASHHRGHYNEQF
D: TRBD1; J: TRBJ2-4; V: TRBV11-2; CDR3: ASSLGGTGAKNIQY
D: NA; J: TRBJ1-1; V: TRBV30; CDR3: AWSVGTSAF
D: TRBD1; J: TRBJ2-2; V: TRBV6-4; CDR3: ASRVNRGINTGELF
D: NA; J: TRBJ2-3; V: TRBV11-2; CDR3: ASSLRGGSTDTQY
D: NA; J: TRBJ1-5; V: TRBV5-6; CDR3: ASSLTFTGSNQPQH
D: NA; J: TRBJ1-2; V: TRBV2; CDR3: ASSLQLTYGYT
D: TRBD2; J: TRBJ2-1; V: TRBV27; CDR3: ASSPWVIAGGDEQF
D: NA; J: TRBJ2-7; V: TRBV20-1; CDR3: SASRRGYEQY
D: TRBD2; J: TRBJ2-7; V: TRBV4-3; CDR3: ASSQATGTSGYYEQY
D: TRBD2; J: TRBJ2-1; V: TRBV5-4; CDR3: ASSLIRGGHNEQF